This TCR beta chain was recovered during a study of T cells in Graves' hyperthyroidism and ophthalmopathy. The study's findings and limits: By a 13 V-J model, ophthalmopathy was set apart from stable hyperthyroidism. A median 6.5 months before onset, the model predicted ophthalmopathy.

Germline V gives CDR1 SGHNT, CDR2 YYREEE (reference sequence). The CDR3 extends over 14 amino acids. V dropped 3 bases and J dropped 0 bases, with 10 bases sitting between them. The study left out patients who had uncontrolled infection, other autoimmune disease, pregnancy or lactation. The diagnostic basis comprised clinical symptoms, serum thyroxine and TRAb, thyroid ultrasound and orbital computed tomography. Amplification yielded TCR beta CDR3 regions, with RNA transcripts as the source. TCR CDR3 regions were first amplified by RT-PCR with HTBI primers. MiXCR, applied by TCRdb to the multiplex PCR reads, yields one record per CDR3 protein. The table records roughly 500,000 distinct CDR3 sequences, 40% to 50% of them present only once. This clonotype was detected a few times. As yet, its antigen is unknown.

This receptor was obtained from an adult woman with Graves' disease, either hyperthyroidism or ophthalmopathy (not recorded which). Sequencing input: peripheral blood or thyroid tissue (not recorded which). The chain combines TRBV5-4 with TRBJ2-7, with a weak D call TRBD2 (6 bases). CDR3 sequence reads: CASSSGGNSYEQYF. The CDR3 nucleotides read TGTGCCAGCAGCTCCGGGGGAAACTCCTACGAGCAGTACTTC.